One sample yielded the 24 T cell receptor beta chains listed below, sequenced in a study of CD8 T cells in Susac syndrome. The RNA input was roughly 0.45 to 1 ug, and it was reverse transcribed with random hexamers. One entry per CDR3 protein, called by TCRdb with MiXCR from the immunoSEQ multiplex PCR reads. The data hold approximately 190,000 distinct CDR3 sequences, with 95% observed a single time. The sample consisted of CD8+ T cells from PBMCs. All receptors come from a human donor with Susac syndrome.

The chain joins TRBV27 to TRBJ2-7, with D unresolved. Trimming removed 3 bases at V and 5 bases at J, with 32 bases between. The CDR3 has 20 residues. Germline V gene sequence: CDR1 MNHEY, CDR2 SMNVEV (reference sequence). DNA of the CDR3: TGTGCCAGCAGTTTTAACCTCCACATTGGTTGGTTGATGGGTTCCCACGAGCAGTACTTC. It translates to CASSFNLHIGWLMGSHEQYF.

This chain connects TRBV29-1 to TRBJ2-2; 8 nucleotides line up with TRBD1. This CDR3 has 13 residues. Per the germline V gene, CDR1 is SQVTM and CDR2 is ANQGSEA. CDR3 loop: CTASGGRTGELFF. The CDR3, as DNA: TGCACGGCGTCAGGGGGCCGGACCGGGGAGCTGTTTTTT.

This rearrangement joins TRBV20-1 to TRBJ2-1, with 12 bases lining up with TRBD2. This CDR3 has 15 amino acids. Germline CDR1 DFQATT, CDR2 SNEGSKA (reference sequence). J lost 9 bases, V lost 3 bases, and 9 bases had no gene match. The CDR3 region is CSASMTSGSESEQFF. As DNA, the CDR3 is TGCAGTGCTAGCATGACTAGCGGGAGCGAAAGTGAGCAGTTCTTC.

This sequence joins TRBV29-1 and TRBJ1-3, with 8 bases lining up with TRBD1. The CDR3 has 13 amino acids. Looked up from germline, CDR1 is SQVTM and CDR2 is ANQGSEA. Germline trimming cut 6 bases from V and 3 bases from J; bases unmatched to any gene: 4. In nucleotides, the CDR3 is TGCAGCGTAGGACAGGGCCTTGGAAACACCATATATTTT. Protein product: CSVGQGLGNTIYF. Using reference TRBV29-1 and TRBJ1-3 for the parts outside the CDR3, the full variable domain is SAVISQKPSRDICQRGTSLTIQCQVDSQVTMMFWYRQQPGQSLTLIATANQGSEATYESGFVIDKFPISRPNLTFSTLTVSNMSPEDSSIYLCSVGQGLGNTIYFGEGSWLTVV.

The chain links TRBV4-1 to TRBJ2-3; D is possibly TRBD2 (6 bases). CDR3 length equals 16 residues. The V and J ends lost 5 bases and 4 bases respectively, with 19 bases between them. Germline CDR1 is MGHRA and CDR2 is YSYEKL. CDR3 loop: CASSGERGRMSDTQYF. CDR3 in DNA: TGCGCCAGCAGCGGGGAACGGGGGAGGATGTCAGATACGCAGTATTTT.

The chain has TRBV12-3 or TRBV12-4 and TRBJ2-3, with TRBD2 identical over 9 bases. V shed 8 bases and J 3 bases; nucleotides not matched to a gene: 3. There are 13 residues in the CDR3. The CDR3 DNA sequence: TGTGCCAGCCAAACTAGCGGGACAGATACGCAGTATTTT. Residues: CASQTSGTDTQYF.

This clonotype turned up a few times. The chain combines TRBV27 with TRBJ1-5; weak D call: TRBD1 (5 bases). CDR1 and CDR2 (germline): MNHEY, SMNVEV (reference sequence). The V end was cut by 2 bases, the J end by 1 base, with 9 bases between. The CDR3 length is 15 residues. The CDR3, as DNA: TGTGCCAGCAGTTTAGGGGACGGCAGCAATCAGCCCCAGCATTTT. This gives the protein CASSLGDGSNQPQHF.

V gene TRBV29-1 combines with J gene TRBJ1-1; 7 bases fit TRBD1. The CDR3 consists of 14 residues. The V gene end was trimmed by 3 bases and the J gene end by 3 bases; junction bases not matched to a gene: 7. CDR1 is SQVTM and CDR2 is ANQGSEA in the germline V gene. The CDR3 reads CSVDPTGWYTEAFF. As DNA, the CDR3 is TGCAGCGTTGATCCGACAGGGTGGTACACTGAAGCTTTCTTT.

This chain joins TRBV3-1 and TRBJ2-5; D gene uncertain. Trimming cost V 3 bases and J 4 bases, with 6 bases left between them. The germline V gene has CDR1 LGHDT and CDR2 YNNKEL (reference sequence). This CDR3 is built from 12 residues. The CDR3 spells CASSHLRETQYF. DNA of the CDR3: TGTGCCAGCAGCCATCTTCGAGAGACCCAGTACTTC.

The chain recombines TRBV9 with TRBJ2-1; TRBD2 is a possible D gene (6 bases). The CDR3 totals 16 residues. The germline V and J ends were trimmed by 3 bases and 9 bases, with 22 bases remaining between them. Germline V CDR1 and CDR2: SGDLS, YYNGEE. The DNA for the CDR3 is TGTGCCAGCAGCGCGAACCGAAGGACTACCAGCATTGAGCAGTTCTTC. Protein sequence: CASSANRRTTSIEQFF.

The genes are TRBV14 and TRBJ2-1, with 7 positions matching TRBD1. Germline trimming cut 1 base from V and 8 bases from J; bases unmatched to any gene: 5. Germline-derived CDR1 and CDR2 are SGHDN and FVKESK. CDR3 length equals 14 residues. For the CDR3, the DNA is TGTGCCAGCAGCCAAGTGAGGGGGCGGGATGAGCAGTTCTTC. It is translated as CASSQVRGRDEQFF.

The CDR3 coding sequence is TGTGCCAGCAGTTATCGGGTGGTAGCCGGGGAGCAGTTCTTC. Amino acid sequence: CASSYRVVAGEQFF. The V and J genes are TRBV6-5 and TRBJ2-1; D is unclear. V lost 3 bases and J 10 bases, leaving 16 bases between the germline ends. Germline V gene sequence: CDR1 MNHEY, CDR2 SVGAGI. The CDR3 runs to 14 residues.

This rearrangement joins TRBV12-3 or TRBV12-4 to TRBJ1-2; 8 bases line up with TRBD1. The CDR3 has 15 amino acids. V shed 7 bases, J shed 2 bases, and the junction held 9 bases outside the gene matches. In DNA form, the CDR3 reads TGTGCCAGCACCCCGTTGACAGGGGAGAACTATGGCTACACCTTC. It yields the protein CASTPLTGENYGYTF.

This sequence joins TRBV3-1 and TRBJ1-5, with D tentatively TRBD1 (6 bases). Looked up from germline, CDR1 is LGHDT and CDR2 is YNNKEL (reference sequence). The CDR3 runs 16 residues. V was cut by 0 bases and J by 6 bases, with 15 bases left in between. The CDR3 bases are TGTGCCAGCAGCCAAGATCTCCCCCAGGGGCGTCAGCCCCAGCATTTT. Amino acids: CASSQDLPQGRQPQHF. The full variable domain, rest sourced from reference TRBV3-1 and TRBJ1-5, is DTAVSQTPKYLVTQMGNDKSIKCEQNLGHDTMYWYKQDSKKFLKIMFSYNNKELIINETVPNRFSPKSPDKAHLNLHINSLELGDSAVYFCASSQDLPQGRQPQHFGDGTRLSIL.

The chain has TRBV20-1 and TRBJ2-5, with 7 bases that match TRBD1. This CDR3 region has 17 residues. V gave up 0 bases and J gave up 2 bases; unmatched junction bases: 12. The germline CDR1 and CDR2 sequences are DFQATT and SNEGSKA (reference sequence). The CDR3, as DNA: TGCAGTGCTAGAGATAAGACCGAGACAGGGTTGCAAGAGACCCAGTACTTC. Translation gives CSARDKTETGLQETQYF.

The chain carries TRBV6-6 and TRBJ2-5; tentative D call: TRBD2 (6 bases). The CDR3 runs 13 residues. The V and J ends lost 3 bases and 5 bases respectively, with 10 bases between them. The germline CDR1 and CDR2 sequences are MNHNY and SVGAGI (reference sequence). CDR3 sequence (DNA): TGTGCCAGCAGTTATCCGGGGAGGGAGACCCAGTACTTC. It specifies CASSYPGRETQYF.

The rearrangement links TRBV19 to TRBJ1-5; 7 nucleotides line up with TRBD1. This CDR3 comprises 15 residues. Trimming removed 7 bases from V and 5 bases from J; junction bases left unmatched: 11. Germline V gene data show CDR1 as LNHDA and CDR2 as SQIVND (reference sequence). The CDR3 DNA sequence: TGTGCCAGTACCCCGATTACAGGGGTTTATCAGCCCCAGCATTTT. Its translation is CASTPITGVYQPQHF.

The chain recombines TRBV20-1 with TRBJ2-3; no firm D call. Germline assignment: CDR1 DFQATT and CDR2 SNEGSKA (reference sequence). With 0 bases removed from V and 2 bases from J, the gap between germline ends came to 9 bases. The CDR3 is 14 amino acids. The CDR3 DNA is TGCAGTGCTAGAGATCCACTCCCCACAGATACGCAGTATTTT. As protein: CSARDPLPTDTQYF.

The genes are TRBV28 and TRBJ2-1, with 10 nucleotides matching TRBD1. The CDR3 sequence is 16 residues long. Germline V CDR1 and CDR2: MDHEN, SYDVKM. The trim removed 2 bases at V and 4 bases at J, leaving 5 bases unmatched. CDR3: CASSLGWDRGYNEQFF. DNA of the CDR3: TGTGCCAGCAGTTTAGGCTGGGACAGGGGTTACAATGAGCAGTTCTTC.

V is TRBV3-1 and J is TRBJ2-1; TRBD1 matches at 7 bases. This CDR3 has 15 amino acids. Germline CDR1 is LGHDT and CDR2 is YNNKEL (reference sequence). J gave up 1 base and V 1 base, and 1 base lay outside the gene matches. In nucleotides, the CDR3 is TGTGCCAGCAGCCAAGGGGACAGTTCCTACAATGAGCAGTTCTTC. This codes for CASSQGDSSYNEQFF.

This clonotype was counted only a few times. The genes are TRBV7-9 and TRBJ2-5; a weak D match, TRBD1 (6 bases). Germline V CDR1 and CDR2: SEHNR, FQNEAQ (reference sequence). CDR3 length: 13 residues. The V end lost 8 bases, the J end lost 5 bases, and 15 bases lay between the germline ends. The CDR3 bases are TGTGCCAGCCGGTCAGGGGAGAGGGAGACCCAGTACTTC. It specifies CASRSGERETQYF.

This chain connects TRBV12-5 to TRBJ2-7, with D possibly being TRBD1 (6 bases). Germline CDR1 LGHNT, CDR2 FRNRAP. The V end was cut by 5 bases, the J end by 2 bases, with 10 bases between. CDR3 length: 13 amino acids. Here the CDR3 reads CASGPDRAYEQYF. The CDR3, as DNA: TGTGCTAGTGGTCCGGACAGAGCCTACGAGCAGTACTTC.

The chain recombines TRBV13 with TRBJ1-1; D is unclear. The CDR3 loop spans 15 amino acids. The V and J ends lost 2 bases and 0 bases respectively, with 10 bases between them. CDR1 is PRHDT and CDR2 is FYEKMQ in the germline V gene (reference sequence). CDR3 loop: CASSLSPVMNTEAFF. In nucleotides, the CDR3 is TGTGCCAGCAGCTTATCCCCGGTGATGAACACTGAAGCTTTCTTT. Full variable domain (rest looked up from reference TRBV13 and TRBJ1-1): AAGVIQSPRHLIKEKRETATLKCYPIPRHDTVYWYQQGPGQDPQFLISFYEKMQSDKGSIPDRFSAQQFSDYHSELNMSSLELGDSALYFCASSLSPVMNTEAFFGQGTRLTVV.

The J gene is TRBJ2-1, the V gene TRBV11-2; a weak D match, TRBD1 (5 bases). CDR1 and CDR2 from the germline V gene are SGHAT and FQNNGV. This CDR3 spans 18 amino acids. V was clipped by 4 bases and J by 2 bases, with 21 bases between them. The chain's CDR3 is CASSSFGARGVTYNEQFF. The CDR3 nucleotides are TGTGCCAGCAGCTCTTTTGGGGCCCGTGGCGTAACCTACAATGAGCAGTTCTTC. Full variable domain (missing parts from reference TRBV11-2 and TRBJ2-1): EAGVAQSPRYKIIEKRQSVAFWCNPISGHATLYWYQQILGQGPKLLIQFQNNGVVDDSQLPKDRFSAERLKGVDSTLKIQPAKLEDSAVYLCASSSFGARGVTYNEQFFGPGTRLTVL.